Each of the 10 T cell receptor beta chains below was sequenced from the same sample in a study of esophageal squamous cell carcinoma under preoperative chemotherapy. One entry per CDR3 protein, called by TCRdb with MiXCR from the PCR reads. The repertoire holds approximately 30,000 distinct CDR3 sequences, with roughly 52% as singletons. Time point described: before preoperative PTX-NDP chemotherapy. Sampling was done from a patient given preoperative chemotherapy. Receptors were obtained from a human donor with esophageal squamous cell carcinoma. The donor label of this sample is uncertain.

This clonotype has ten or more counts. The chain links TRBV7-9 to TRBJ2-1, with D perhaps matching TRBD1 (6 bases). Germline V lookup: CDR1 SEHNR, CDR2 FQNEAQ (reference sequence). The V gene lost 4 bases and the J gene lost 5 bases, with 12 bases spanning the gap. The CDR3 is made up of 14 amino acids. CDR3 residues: CASSSTGHHNEQFF. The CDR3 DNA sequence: TGTGCCAGCAGCTCCACGGGACATCACAATGAGCAGTTCTTC.

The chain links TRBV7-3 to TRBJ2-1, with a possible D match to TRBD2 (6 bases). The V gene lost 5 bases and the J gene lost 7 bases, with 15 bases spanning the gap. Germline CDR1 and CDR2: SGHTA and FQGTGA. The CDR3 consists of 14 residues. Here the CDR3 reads CASSPRGNSNEQFF. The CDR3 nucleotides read TGTGCCAGCAGCCCACGGGGGAACTCAAATGAGCAGTTCTTC.

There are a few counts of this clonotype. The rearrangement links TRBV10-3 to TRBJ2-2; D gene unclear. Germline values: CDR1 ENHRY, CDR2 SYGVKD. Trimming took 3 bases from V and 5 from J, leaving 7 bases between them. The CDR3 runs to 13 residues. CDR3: CAISEGVTGELFF. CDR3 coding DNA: TGTGCCATCAGTGAAGGTGTAACCGGGGAGCTGTTTTTT.

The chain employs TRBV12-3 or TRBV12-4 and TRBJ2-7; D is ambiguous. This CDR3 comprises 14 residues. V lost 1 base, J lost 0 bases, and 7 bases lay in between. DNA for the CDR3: TGTGCCAGCAGTTTAGAGTCGAACTCCTACGAGCAGTACTTC. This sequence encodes CASSLESNSYEQYF.

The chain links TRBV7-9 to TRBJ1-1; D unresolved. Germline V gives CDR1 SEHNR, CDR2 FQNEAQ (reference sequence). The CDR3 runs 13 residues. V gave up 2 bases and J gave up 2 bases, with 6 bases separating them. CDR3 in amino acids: CASSLTINTEAFF. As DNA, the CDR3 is TGTGCCAGCAGCTTAACTATTAACACTGAAGCTTTCTTT.

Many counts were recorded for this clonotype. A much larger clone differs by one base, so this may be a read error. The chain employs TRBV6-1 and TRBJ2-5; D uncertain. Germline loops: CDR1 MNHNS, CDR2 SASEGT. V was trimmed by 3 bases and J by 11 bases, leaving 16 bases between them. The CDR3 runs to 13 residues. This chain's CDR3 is CASSEERSDEQYF. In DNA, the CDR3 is TGTGCCAGCAGTGAGGAGAGGTCCGATGAGCAGTACTTC.

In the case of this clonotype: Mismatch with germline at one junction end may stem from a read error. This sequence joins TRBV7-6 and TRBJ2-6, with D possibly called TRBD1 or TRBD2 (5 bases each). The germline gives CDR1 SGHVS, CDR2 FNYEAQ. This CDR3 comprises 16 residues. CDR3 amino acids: CASSPVISGGANDLTF. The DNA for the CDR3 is TGTGCCAGCAGCCCCGTTATCAGCGGTGGGGCCAACGACCTGACTTTC.

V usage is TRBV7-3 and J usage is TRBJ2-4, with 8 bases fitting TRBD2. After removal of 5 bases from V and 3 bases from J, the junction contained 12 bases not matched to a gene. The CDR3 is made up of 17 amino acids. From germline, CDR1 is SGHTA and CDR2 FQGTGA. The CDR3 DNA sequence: TGTGCCAGCAGCGTCATACCGGCGGGAGGTGTCAAAAACATTCAGTACTTC. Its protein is CASSVIPAGGVKNIQYF. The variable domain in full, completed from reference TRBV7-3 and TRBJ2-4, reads GAGVSQTPSNKVTEKGKYVELRCDPISGHTALYWYRQSLGQGPEFLIYFQGTGAADDSGLPNDRFFAVRPEGSVSTLKIQRTERGDSAVYLCASSVIPAGGVKNIQYFGAGTRLSVL.

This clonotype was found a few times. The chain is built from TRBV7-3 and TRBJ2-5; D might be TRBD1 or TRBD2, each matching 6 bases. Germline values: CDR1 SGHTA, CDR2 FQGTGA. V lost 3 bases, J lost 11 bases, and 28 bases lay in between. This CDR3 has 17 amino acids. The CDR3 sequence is CASSLGPGGGDQDTQYF. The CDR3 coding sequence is TGTGCCAGCAGCTTGGGGCCCGGGGGCGGTGACCAAGACACTCAGTACTTC. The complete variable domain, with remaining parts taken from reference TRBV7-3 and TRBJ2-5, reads GAGVSQTPSNKVTEKGKYVELRCDPISGHTALYWYRQSLGQGPEFLIYFQGTGAADDSGLPNDRFFAVRPEGSVSTLKIQRTERGDSAVYLCASSLGPGGGDQDTQYFGPGTRLLVL.

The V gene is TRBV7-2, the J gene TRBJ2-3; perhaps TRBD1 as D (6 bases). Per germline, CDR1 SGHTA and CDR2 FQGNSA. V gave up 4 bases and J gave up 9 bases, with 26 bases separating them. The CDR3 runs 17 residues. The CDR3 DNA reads TGTGCCAGCAGCTCGGACCTCCTGGCAGTGAGCACAGGGACGCAGTATTTT. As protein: CASSSDLLAVSTGTQYF.